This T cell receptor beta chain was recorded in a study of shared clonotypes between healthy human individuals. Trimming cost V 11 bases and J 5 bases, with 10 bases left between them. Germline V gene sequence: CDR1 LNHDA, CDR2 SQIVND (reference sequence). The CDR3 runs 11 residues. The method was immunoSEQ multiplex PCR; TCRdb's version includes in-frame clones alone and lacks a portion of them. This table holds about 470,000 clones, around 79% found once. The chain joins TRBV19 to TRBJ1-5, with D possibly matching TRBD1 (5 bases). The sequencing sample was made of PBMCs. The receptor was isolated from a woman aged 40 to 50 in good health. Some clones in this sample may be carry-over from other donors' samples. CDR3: CAGGVDQPQHF. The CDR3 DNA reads TGTGCCGGGGGTGTGGATCAGCCCCAGCATTTT.